This T cell receptor (beta chain) originates from a study of T cell responses to AZD1222 COVID-19 vaccine. Some clones are missing from TCRdb's copy, which holds only in-frame ones; the method was immunoSEQ multiplex PCR. The sample has around 150,000 clones, about nine tenths seen once; the top ten hold roughly 3.1%. Findings and caveats of the study: Baseline antibody screening turned up just a handful of seropositive AZD1222 recipients. The CD4 TCRs associated with vaccination extended across spike and predominated at 160-218 and 743-854. It should be noted that donors were predominantly white British and more often female, and clonal diversity was possibly underestimated.

The CDR3 totals 16 residues. The germline V gene encodes CDR1 SGDLS and CDR2 YYNGEE. After removal of 0 bases from V and 7 bases from J, the junction contained 10 bases not matched to a gene. Turning to this clone: The target antigen is unknown.

This material consisted of peripheral blood, taken on day 0 of AZD1222 vaccination. V and J are TRBV9 and TRBJ2-1, with 7 bases that match TRBD2. The sequence came from an adult in good health. CDR3: CASSVVTGGLMNEQFF. In DNA, the CDR3 is TGTGCCAGCAGCGTAGTTACGGGGGGATTAATGAATGAGCAGTTCTTC.